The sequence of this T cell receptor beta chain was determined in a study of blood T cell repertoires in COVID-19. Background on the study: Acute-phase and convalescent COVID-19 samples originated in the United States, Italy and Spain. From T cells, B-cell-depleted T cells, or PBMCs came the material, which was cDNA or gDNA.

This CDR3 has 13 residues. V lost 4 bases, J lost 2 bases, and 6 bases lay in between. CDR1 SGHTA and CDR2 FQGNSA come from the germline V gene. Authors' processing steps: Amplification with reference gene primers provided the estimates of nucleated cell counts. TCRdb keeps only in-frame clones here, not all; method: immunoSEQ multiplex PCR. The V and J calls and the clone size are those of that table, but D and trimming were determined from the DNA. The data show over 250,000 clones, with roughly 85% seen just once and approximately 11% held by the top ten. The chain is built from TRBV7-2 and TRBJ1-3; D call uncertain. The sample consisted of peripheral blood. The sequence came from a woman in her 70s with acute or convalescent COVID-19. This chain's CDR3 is CASSSQTGNTIYF. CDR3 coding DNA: TGTGCCAGCAGCTCCCAGACTGGAAACACCATATATTTT.